Listed below are T cell receptor beta chains from one sample, sequenced in a study of beta chain features in type 1 diabetes. TCRdb's table, derived via immunoSEQ multiplex PCR, lists solely in-frame clones and lacks some. In the table there are 640,000 or so clones, more than 12% of which are singletons. Sequenced input: naive CD4+ T cells from blood. These receptors all stem from a man aged 18 to 30 with type 1 diabetes. The CDR3 runs from the conserved cysteine through the conserved F or W. The order of the fields is CDR3 protein, CDR3 DNA, J gene, clone size, D gene, V gene. D genes are given only for firm matches. Expanded clones are given a class, and other clones once, few, many or no size at all.

CASGIQGRDGELFF TGTGCCAGCGGGATACAGGGTCGAGACGGGGAGCTGTTTTTT TRBJ2-2 - - TRBV2
CASSIDRLYTGELFF TGCGCCAGCAGCATAGACAGGTTATACACCGGGGAGCTGTTTTTT TRBJ2-2 few - TRBV5-1
CASSATSGTANYGYTF TGTGCCAGCAGCGCCACTTCCGGGACGGCTAACTATGGCTACACCTTC TRBJ1-2 few - TRBV11-2
CASSCTGIRVPYEQYF TGTGCCAGCAGCTGCACAGGGATTAGGGTTCCCTACGAGCAGTACTTC TRBJ2-7 - - TRBV11-3
CASSQDSRVTYEQYF TGCGCCAGCAGCCAAGACTCAAGGGTGACCTACGAGCAGTACTTC TRBJ2-7 - - TRBV4-1
CASSSRIASGTTDTQYF TGTGCCAGCAGCTCCAGGATCGCTAGCGGGACCACAGATACGCAGTATTTT TRBJ2-3 few TRBD2 TRBV5-4
CASSLEGTSYNEQFF TGCGCCAGCAGCTTGGAAGGGACTAGCTACAATGAGCAGTTCTTC TRBJ2-1 - TRBD2 TRBV5-1
CAWSVLPQAAGNTIYF TGTGCCTGGAGTGTACTCCCCCAGGCCGCTGGAAACACCATATATTTT TRBJ1-3 few - TRBV30
CASIPGTGGVNTEAFF TGTGCCAGCATCCCCGGGACAGGGGGAGTGAACACTGAAGCTTTCTTT TRBJ1-1 few TRBD1 TRBV7-9
CASSVSGNNEQFF TGTGCCAGCAGTGTATCGGGGAACAATGAGCAGTTCTTC TRBJ2-1 few - TRBV6-4
CASSSRAGAHEQYF TGTGCCAGCAGCTCACGGGCGGGGGCCCACGAGCAGTACTTC TRBJ2-7 - - TRBV7-9
CAWDRTQMNTGELFF TGTGCCTGGGACAGAACCCAGATGAACACCGGGGAGCTGTTTTTT TRBJ2-2 - - TRBV30
CASSLTSGGSTDTQYF TGTGCCAGCAGCTTGACTAGCGGGGGCAGCACAGATACGCAGTATTTT TRBJ2-3 - TRBD2 TRBV5-6
CASNRSGSYNSPLHF TGTGCCAGCAATCGGTCAGGGAGCTATAATTCACCCCTCCACTTT TRBJ1-6 - - TRBV6-5
CASSPRTGRAGELFF TGTGCCAGCAGCCCTAGGACAGGGAGAGCCGGGGAGCTGTTTTTT TRBJ2-2 - TRBD1 TRBV11-3
CSVVRYQSSGNTIYF TGCAGCGTTGTCCGCTATCAATCCTCTGGAAACACCATATATTTT TRBJ1-3 few - TRBV29-1
CSVEDTGRSQFF TGCAGCGTTGAAGATACGGGACGATCGCAGTTCTTC TRBJ2-1 few - TRBV29-1
CARTQGVGATQYF TGTGCCCGGACCCAGGGGGTTGGGGCGACCCAGTACTTC TRBJ2-5 few TRBD1 TRBV30
CASSFTGSSYEQYF TGTGCCAGCAGCTTCACTGGCTCCTCCTACGAGCAGTACTTC TRBJ2-7 few - TRBV7-9
CASRETGYNEQFF TGTGCCAGCAGGGAGACAGGTTACAATGAGCAGTTCTTC TRBJ2-1 - - TRBV2
CASSVDGAGGETQYF TGTGCCAGCAGCGTAGATGGAGCGGGGGGCGAGACCCAGTACTTC TRBJ2-5 - TRBD2 TRBV9
CASSPDPLGMNNQPQHF TGCGCCAGCAGCCCAGACCCTTTGGGGATGAATAATCAGCCCCAGCATTTT TRBJ1-5 few - TRBV5-1
CASSSPSYNEQFF TGTGCCAGCAGCTCCCCCTCCTACAATGAGCAGTTCTTC TRBJ2-1 - - TRBV5-4
CASSLAETGSGLQFF TGCGCCAGCAGCTTGGCTGAGACAGGATCGGGACTGCAGTTCTTC TRBJ2-1 - - TRBV5-1
CATSSGSSYNEQFF TGTGCCACCTCAAGCGGGAGCTCCTACAATGAGCAGTTCTTC TRBJ2-1 - TRBD2 TRBV19
CASSLGQEQETQYF TGTGCCAGCAGTCTCGGACAGGAGCAAGAGACCCAGTACTTC TRBJ2-5 few TRBD1 TRBV28
CASSRGGNSYNEQFF TGTGCCAGCAGTAGGGGAGGAAATTCCTACAATGAGCAGTTCTTC TRBJ2-1 few - TRBV7-2
CASSSQGVRRPQHF TGTGCCAGCAGCTCACAGGGGGTGCGCAGGCCCCAGCATTTT TRBJ1-5 few TRBD1 TRBV7-9
CASSQDGSSTQYF TGCGCCAGCAGCCAAGATGGAAGTAGTACGCAGTATTTT TRBJ2-3 - - TRBV4-3
CASNREANTEAFF TGTGCCAGCAACAGAGAGGCGAACACTGAAGCTTTCTTT TRBJ1-1 - - TRBV14
CATQGASGRPTDTQYF TGCGCCACGCAGGGTGCTAGCGGGAGGCCTACAGATACGCAGTATTTT TRBJ2-3 - TRBD2 TRBV4-1
CASSVDLSRGLGNTIYF TGTGCCAGCAGCGTAGACCTCTCTAGGGGTTTAGGAAACACCATATATTTT TRBJ1-3 few - TRBV9
CASSYEGLRGDYTF TGTGCCAGCAGTTATGAGGGGCTAAGGGGTGACTACACCTTC TRBJ1-2 - - TRBV6-6
CASSVRGSGPNEQFF TGTGCCAGCAGCGTCCGCGGATCGGGACCCAATGAGCAGTTCTTC TRBJ2-1 few - TRBV9
CASGEDRGPYEQYF TGTGCCAGCGGGGAGGACAGGGGGCCCTACGAGCAGTACTTC TRBJ2-7 - TRBD1 TRBV27
CASSGQGTDTQYF TGCGCCAGCAGCGGTCAGGGAACAGATACGCAGTATTTT TRBJ2-3 - - TRBV5-1
CASSEYFLSSYNEQFF TGTGCCAGCAGTGAATACTTCCTGAGCTCCTACAATGAGCAGTTCTTC TRBJ2-1 - - TRBV2
CSVDRGQGRTETQYF TGCAGCGTTGACCGAGGACAGGGGAGGACAGAGACCCAGTACTTC TRBJ2-5 few TRBD1 TRBV29-1
CAWSVSRQETQYF TGTGCCTGGAGTGTAAGTCGGCAAGAGACCCAGTACTTC TRBJ2-5 few - TRBV30
CASSLGLSGDGYTF TGTGCCAGCAGCTTAGGCCTTTCGGGGGATGGCTACACCTTC TRBJ1-2 few - TRBV7-2
CASSLVRLLGGSVQWLFF TGTGCCAGCAGCTTAGTGAGGCTACTGGGGGGATCCGTCCAATGGCTGTTTTTT TRBJ2-2 - - TRBV7-2
CAWSVGTGGFDYGYTF TGTGCCTGGAGTGTAGGGACAGGGGGCTTCGACTATGGCTACACCTTC TRBJ1-2 - TRBD1 TRBV30
CAWSAGANQPQHF TGTGCCTGGAGTGCAGGAGCCAATCAGCCCCAGCATTTT TRBJ1-5 - - TRBV30
CASSLAGELFF TGTGCCAGCAGCTTGGCCGGGGAGCTGTTTTTT TRBJ2-2 few - TRBV5-6